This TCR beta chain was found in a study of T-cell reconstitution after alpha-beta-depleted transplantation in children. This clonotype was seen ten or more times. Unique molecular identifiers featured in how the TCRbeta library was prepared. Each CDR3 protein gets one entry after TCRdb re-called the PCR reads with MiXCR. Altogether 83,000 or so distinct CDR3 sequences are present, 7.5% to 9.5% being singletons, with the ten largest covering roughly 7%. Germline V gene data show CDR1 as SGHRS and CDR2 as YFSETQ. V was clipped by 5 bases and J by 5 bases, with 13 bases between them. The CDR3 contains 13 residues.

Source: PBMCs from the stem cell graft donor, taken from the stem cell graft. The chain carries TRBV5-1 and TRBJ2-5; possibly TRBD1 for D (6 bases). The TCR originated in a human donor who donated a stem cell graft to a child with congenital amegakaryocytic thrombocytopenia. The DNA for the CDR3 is TGCGCCAGCAGACGGTGGGGGCTGGAGACCCAGTACTTC. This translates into CASRRWGLETQYF.